This T cell receptor beta chain stems from a study of metastatic and nonmetastatic thyroid tumors. Background on the study: The authors compared repertoires across blood and tumor or nodule tissue from malignant and benign thyroid patients.

In this sample, this clone turned up a few times. TCRdb re-called clones via MiXCR from the PCR reads. The sample includes over 3,500 clones, around 38% of them seen just once. There were no patients who had received any treatment before thyroid surgery. Trimming took off 6 bases at V and 2 bases at J, with 11 bases between the two ends. This CDR3 contains 13 residues. Germline lookup yields CDR1 LGHNT and CDR2 FRNRAP. The gene calls are TRBV12-5 and TRBJ2-7; D unclear. This clonotype was obtained from a male donor with papillary thyroid cancer or a benign thyroid nodule (not recorded which). Some clones in this sample may be carry-over from other donors' samples. The sample comprised tumor tissue. Written as DNA, the CDR3 is TGTGCTAGTGGGTCCGGGTCCACCTACGAGCAGTACTTC. This codes for CASGSGSTYEQYF.